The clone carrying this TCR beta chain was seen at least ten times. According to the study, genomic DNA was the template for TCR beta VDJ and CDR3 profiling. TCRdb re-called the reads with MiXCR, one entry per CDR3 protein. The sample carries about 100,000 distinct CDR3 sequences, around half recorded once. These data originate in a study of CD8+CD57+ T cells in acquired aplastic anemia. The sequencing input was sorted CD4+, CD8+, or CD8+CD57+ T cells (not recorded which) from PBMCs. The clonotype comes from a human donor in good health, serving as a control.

CDR3 DNA sequence: TGCGCCAGCAGCACGACAGGGGGTTACGAGCAGTACTTC. Residues: CASSTTGGYEQYF. The chain joins TRBV5-1 to TRBJ2-7; TRBD1 matches at 9 bases. CDR1 is SGHRS and CDR2 is YFSETQ in the germline V gene. Trimming removed 4 bases from V and 4 bases from J; junction bases left unmatched: 3. CDR3 length: 13 amino acids.